A selection of T cell receptor beta chains follows, all from one sample in a study of regulatory T cells in long-lasting Graves disease. TCRdb independently ran MiXCR on the multiplex PCR reads; one entry per CDR3 protein. The sample consists of under 500,000 distinct CDR3 sequences, less than 25% of them appearing once. The material was peripheral blood mononuclear cells (PBMCs), obtained when the disease was refractory, from a patient treated with antithyroid drugs. The receptors here all came from a female donor with Graves disease. CDR3s include the opening cysteine and the closing phenylalanine or tryptophan. Fields, in order: CDR3 length, clone size, J gene, V gene, D gene, CDR3 DNA, CDR3 protein. The D gene is left open where the match is weak. Where a row states a size, it is once, few, many or the class of an expanded clone; other rows omit it.

>16|many|TRBJ1-2|TRBV18|NA
TGTGCCAGCTCTATCCGCGGAGTCTCGGGGGGCTATGGCTACACCTTC
CASSIRGVSGGYGYTF
>14|many|TRBJ2-5|TRBV20-1|TRBD1
TGCAGTGCTAGCCCTGGGGACAGCCAAGAGACCCAGTACTTC
CSASPGDSQETQYF
>13|many|TRBJ2-5|TRBV6-1|NA
TGTGCCAGCAGTCTTCGGGACCAAGAGACCCAGTACTTC
CASSLRDQETQYF
>13|many|TRBJ2-7|TRBV6-2/TRBV6-3|TRBD1
TGTGCCAGCAGTTTCACAGGGGCCTACGAGCAGTACTTC
CASSFTGAYEQYF
>15|NA|TRBJ1-2|TRBV27|TRBD1
TGTGCCAGCAGTCCAACCTGGACAGGGAGCTATGGCTACACCTTC
CASSPTWTGSYGYTF
>14|many|TRBJ1-4|TRBV2|TRBD1
TGTGCCAGCACCCCTTCGAGACAGGGAGAAAAACTGTTTTTT
CASTPSRQGEKLFF
>15|NA|TRBJ1-2|TRBV9|NA
TGTGCCAGCAGCGCGACAGGCGTTACAAACTATGGCTACACCTTC
CASSATGVTNYGYTF
>19|NA|TRBJ2-5|TRBV4-3|TRBD2
TGCGCCAGCAGCCAAGGGGTTTCCGGGGCCGGGAGGATTGAAGAGACCCAGTACTTC
CASSQGVSGAGRIEETQYF
>13|NA|TRBJ2-7|TRBV7-9|TRBD2
TGTGCGGGGGGGGCTAGCGGGACTTACGAGCAGTACTTC
CAGGASGTYEQYF
>15|NA|TRBJ2-5|TRBV27|NA
TGTGCCAGCAGTTTTGCTAGCGAGCCGGCAGGGACCCAGTACTTC
CASSFASEPAGTQYF
>14|many|TRBJ2-7|TRBV20-1|NA
TGCAGTGCTAGATGGAGGGGGCCGACCTACGAGCAGTACTTC
CSARWRGPTYEQYF
>15|NA|TRBJ2-7|TRBV13|TRBD1
TGTGCCAGCGCCCGACGGACAGGGGGAATTTACGAGCAGTACTTC
CASARRTGGIYEQYF
>14|many|TRBJ1-2|TRBV7-9|NA
TGTGCCAGCAGCTTAGCAGAGACGAACAGTGGCTACACCTTC
CASSLAETNSGYTF
>16|NA|TRBJ1-6|TRBV19|NA
TGTGCCAGCACCTCACCCGGGGAACGGAATAATTCACCCCTCCACTTT
CASTSPGERNNSPLHF
>17|many|TRBJ2-7|TRBV28|TRBD2
TGTGCCAGCAGTCGACGAACGGGACTAGCGGGAGAGCACGAGCAGTACTTC
CASSRRTGLAGEHEQYF
>14|NA|TRBJ2-3|TRBV24-1|NA
TGTGCCACCAGTGATTTGCGGGGTGCAGATACGCAGTATTTT
CATSDLRGADTQYF
>14|NA|TRBJ2-7|TRBV27|NA
TGTGCCAGCAGCCCGATAGCGGTGGCCTACGAGCAGTACTTC
CASSPIAVAYEQYF
>16|NA|TRBJ1-1|TRBV5-4|TRBD1
TGTGCCAGCAGCCCCCCTCCCGGGACAGGGGGGACTGAAGCTTTCTTT
CASSPPPGTGGTEAFF
>16|many|TRBJ2-5|TRBV15|TRBD2
TGTGCCACCAGCAGAGCGGGGGGACCGTACCAAGAGACCCAGTACTTC
CATSRAGGPYQETQYF
>14|NA|TRBJ2-1|TRBV25-1|NA
TGTGCCAGCAGTGAACCAGGGGCGAGGAATGAGCAGTTCTTC
CASSEPGARNEQFF
>14|many|TRBJ2-2|TRBV2|NA
TGTGCCAGCAGCGTGAGCGGCGTCACCGGGGAGCTGTTTTTT
CASSVSGVTGELFF
>16|few|TRBJ2-7|TRBV20-1|TRBD2
TGCAGTGCTAGAGATGCAGCGGGAGGCCTCTCCTACGAGCAGTACTTC
CSARDAAGGLSYEQYF
>17|NA|TRBJ2-2|TRBV18|TRBD2
TGTGCCAGCTCACCCCTATCGGGGGGAATGGGCACCGGGGAGCTGTTTTTT
CASSPLSGGMGTGELFF
>17|many|TRBJ2-4|TRBV28|TRBD1
TGTGCCAGCAGTTCAGTGGGACAGGGTACGGCCAAAAACATTCAGTACTTC
CASSSVGQGTAKNIQYF
>15|NA|TRBJ2-2|TRBV30|TRBD1
TGTGCCTGGAGGCTGGGGGACAGAAACACCGGGGAGCTATTTTTT
CAWRLGDRNTGELFF
>13|many|TRBJ2-7|TRBV10-2|NA
TGCGCCAGCAGTTCCGACAGAGACTACGAGCAGTACTTC
CASSSDRDYEQYF
>14|NA|TRBJ2-7|TRBV9|NA
TGTGCCAGCAGCGTAGGAGGGAGTCCGCAGGAGCAGTACTTC
CASSVGGSPQEQYF
>15|few|TRBJ2-7|TRBV6-1|NA
TGTGCCAGCAGCCGAGAGCAGGATTATCGGCTCGAGCAGTACTTC
CASSREQDYRLEQYF
>13|NA|TRBJ2-7|TRBV10-3|TRBD2
TGTGCCATGGGGGGGACCGAAAGGGGCGCGCAGTACTTC
CAMGGTERGAQYF
>14|NA|TRBJ2-4|TRBV7-9|NA
TGTGCCAGCAGCAGTGGGTTGGGGGAAAACATTCAGTACTTC
CASSSGLGENIQYF
>14|NA|TRBJ1-2|TRBV15|NA
TGTGCCACCAGCAGAGACGAAGGCCCCCCTAGCTACACCTTC
CATSRDEGPPSYTF
>15|NA|TRBJ2-4|TRBV20-1|TRBD1
TGCAGTGCTAGACCCTCCGGGACAGGGGTGAACATTCAGTACTTC
CSARPSGTGVNIQYF
>14|few|TRBJ2-7|TRBV20-1|TRBD1
TGCAGTGCTAAGAGGACAGGTCTGACAGGCGAGCAGTACTTC
CSAKRTGLTGEQYF
>11|many|TRBJ2-1|TRBV12-3/TRBV12-4|TRBD2
TGTGCCAGCAGCCTTAGCGGGAGACATTTCTTC
CASSLSGRHFF
>13|NA|TRBJ2-6|TRBV12-3/TRBV12-4|NA
TGTGCCTGCCGGGTGGGTGGGGCCAACGTCCTGACTTTC
CACRVGGANVLTF
>14|few|TRBJ2-7|TRBV6-1|TRBD2
TGTGCCAGCTACTCGAGTAGCGGGAACTACGAGCAGTACTTC
CASYSSSGNYEQYF
>15|few|TRBJ2-5|TRBV7-9|NA
TGTGCCAGCAGCTTAGGTTCCCTCGGCGGAGAGACCCAGTACTTC
CASSLGSLGGETQYF
>16|many|TRBJ2-5|TRBV3-1|NA
TGTGCCAGCAGCCAAGGCACAGCCGATAGAGGGGAGACCCAGTACTTC
CASSQGTADRGETQYF
>16|many|TRBJ2-5|TRBV6-5|NA
TGTGCCAGCAGTTACTCGATGGTTGGGGGCCGAGAGACCCAGTACTTC
CASSYSMVGGRETQYF
>13|NA|TRBJ1-1|TRBV10-3|NA
TGTGCCATCAGTGAGGGACAGCCTGATGAAGCTTTCTTT
CAISEGQPDEAFF
>19|NA|TRBJ2-2|TRBV19|TRBD1
TGTGCCAGTAGGAAAATTGAGGGGGCGGGTCCTCGCTACACCGGGGAGCTGTTTTTT
CASRKIEGAGPRYTGELFF
>16|NA|TRBJ2-3|TRBV6-1|TRBD2
TGTGCCAGCAGGAGACTAGCGGGAGCGACGGTTGATACGCAGTATTTT
CASRRLAGATVDTQYF
>15|many|TRBJ1-1|TRBV12-5|TRBD1
TGTGCTAGTGGTCTGACGGACAGGGTGGCCACTGAAGCTTTCTTT
CASGLTDRVATEAFF
>14|NA|TRBJ1-5|TRBV30|NA
TGTGCCTGGAGTGTGGGCGGTACAGGGCAGCCCCAGCATTTT
CAWSVGGTGQPQHF
>13|few|TRBJ1-2|TRBV6-5|NA
TGTGCCAGCAGTTATTGGGGAAACTATGGCTACACCTTC
CASSYWGNYGYTF